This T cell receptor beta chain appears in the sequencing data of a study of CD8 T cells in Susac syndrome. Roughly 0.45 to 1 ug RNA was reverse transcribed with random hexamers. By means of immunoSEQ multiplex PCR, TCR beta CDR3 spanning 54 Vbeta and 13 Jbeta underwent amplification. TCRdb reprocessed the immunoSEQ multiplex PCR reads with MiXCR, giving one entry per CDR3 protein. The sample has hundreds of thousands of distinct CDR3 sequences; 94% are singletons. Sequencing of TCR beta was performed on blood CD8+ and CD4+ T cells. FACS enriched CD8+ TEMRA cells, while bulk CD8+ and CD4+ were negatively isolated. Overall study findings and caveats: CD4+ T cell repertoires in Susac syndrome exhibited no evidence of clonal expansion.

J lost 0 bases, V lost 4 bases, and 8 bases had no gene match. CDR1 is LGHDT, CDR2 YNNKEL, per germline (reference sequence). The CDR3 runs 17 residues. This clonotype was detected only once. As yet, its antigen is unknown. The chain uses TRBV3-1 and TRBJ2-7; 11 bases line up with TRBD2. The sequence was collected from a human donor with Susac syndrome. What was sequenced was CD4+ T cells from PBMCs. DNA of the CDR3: TGTGCCAGCAGCCCCGGACTAGCGGGCGCCAGCTCCTACGAGCAGTACTTC. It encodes CASSPGLAGASSYEQYF.